Listed below are T cell receptor beta chains from one sample, sequenced in a study of spatial heterogeneity in lung cancer. TCRdb re-derived calls from the 5' RACE reads in MiXCR, one entry per CDR3 protein. The table includes around 120,000 distinct CDR3 sequences, 9% to 15% detected once. Source: PBMCs, taken at follow-up. All receptors come from a male donor with early-stage non-small cell lung cancer. Both conserved end residues are part of each CDR3. A D gene is named only where the DNA matches it firmly. Some rows have no size entry. The others give once, few or many, or a class for an expanded clone.

j_gene,v_gene,d_gene,abundance,CDR3nt,CDR3aa
TRBJ1-6,TRBV10-1,NA,many,TGCGCCAGCAGTGAGTCTACTTACGAACCCCTCCACTTT,CASSESTYEPLHF
TRBJ2-1,TRBV28,TRBD1,NA,TGTGCCAGCAGTTCTTTTAACCCCCGGGACAGGGTACGGAATGAGCAGTTCTTC,CASSSFNPRDRVRNEQFF
TRBJ2-7,TRBV5-1,NA,many,TGCGCCAGCCTTTCAGACGTATACGAGCAGTACTTC,CASLSDVYEQYF
TRBJ2-3,TRBV6-2/TRBV6-3,NA,NA,TGTGCCAGCAGCCTATATACAGATACGCAGTATTTT,CASSLYTDTQYF
TRBJ2-1,TRBV5-1,TRBD2,few,TGCGCCAGCAGCCCCGGGACTAGCGATCGTGAGCAGTTCTTC,CASSPGTSDREQFF
TRBJ1-1,TRBV9,NA,NA,TGTGCCAGCAGCGTAGGCACGGGAGAAACTGAAGCTTTCTTT,CASSVGTGETEAFF
TRBJ2-5,TRBV4-1,NA,few,TGCGCCAGCAGCCAAGATGGGAAGAATCCTGTGGAGACCCAGTACTTC,CASSQDGKNPVETQYF
TRBJ2-5,TRBV2,NA,few,TGTGCCAGCCTCTCGGTGGAGACCCAGTACTTC,CASLSVETQYF
TRBJ2-1,TRBV24-1,TRBD2,NA,TGTGCCACCAGTTATTCGACTAGCGGGTACAATGAGCAGTTCTTC,CATSYSTSGYNEQFF
TRBJ2-2,TRBV3-1,NA,NA,TGTGCCAGCAGCCAATTCCCCGGGGAGCTGTTTTTT,CASSQFPGELFF
TRBJ2-7,TRBV6-5,TRBD2,NA,TGTGCCAGCAGTCCTTCACTAGCGGGGGAATCCTACGAGCAGTACTTC,CASSPSLAGESYEQYF
TRBJ2-3,TRBV27,TRBD2,NA,TGTGCCAGCAGACTCGGGGTAGCGGGGGGTCCAGAGAATTTT,CASRLGVAGGPENF
TRBJ1-6,TRBV7-2,NA,few,TGTGCCAGCAGCTTAGAGGTCACAAGAAGGGGTTCACCCCTCCACTTT,CASSLEVTRRGSPLHF
TRBJ2-1,TRBV4-3,NA,few,TGCGCCAGCAGCCAAGCCCGGGGGCCCTACAATGAGCAGTTCTTC,CASSQARGPYNEQFF
TRBJ2-7,TRBV18,NA,NA,TGTGCCAGCTCATCCGACAGATTCTACGAGCAGTACTTC,CASSSDRFYEQYF
TRBJ2-7,TRBV18,NA,many,TGTGCCAGCTCACCCACGTCCCTGAGCTCCTACGAGCAGTACTTC,CASSPTSLSSYEQYF
TRBJ1-2,TRBV6-1,NA,NA,TGTGCCAGCAGTGAAGAATCCCACACCTTC,CASSEESHTF
TRBJ2-7,TRBV6-5,TRBD2,few,TGTGCCAGCAGGGGGACTAGCGGGGGGACCTACGAGCAGTACTTC,CASRGTSGGTYEQYF
TRBJ1-2,TRBV27,TRBD1,few,TGTGCCAGCAGTCACCGTGGACAGGGGGCGCGTGGCTATGGCTACACCTTC,CASSHRGQGARGYGYTF
TRBJ2-1,TRBV6-2/TRBV6-3,TRBD2,few,TGTGCCAGCAGTTACCGGCGGGGGGGCCGGAATGAGCAGTTCTTC,CASSYRRGGRNEQFF
TRBJ1-2,TRBV7-9,NA,many,TGTGCCAGCAGCTTAGCGAGGATTCGTTCCCCCAGGATCTCTGGCTACACCTTC,CASSLARIRSPRISGYTF
TRBJ1-6,TRBV6-5,NA,many,TGTGCCAGCAGTTCATATGACGGTTCACCCCTCCACTTT,CASSSYDGSPLHF
TRBJ1-6,TRBV5-5,NA,few,TGTGCCAGCAGCGCGTCGGGAGAAATCCGGGGCTCACCCCTCCACTTT,CASSASGEIRGSPLHF
TRBJ2-2,TRBV20-1,TRBD1,many,TGCAGTGCTAGTCGAAGAGACAGGGGGCTTGGCACCGGGGAGCTGTTTTTT,CSASRRDRGLGTGELFF
TRBJ2-1,TRBV29-1,NA,few,TGCAGCGTCCCAAGCACTCCGGGACGTCGTATGAAGCAGTTCTTC,CSVPSTPGRRMKQFF
TRBJ1-1,TRBV20-1,TRBD1,many,TGCAGTGCTAGAGAGACCACAGGGGGAATTGAAGCTTTCTTT,CSARETTGGIEAFF
TRBJ2-1,TRBV7-2,NA,NA,TGTGCCAGCAGCTTAGCGGGGTATAGCTCCTACAATGAGCAGTTCTTC,CASSLAGYSSYNEQFF
TRBJ2-5,TRBV4-2,NA,few,TGTGCCAGCAGCCAAGACCTCTGGGGGACCCAGTACTTC,CASSQDLWGTQYF
TRBJ2-1,TRBV7-8,TRBD1,NA,TGTGCCAGCAGCTTACCCCTCCGGGACAGGGTATACAATGAGCAGTTCTTC,CASSLPLRDRVYNEQFF
TRBJ2-1,TRBV7-2,NA,many,TGTGCCAGCAGCTTAGTACCCTACAATGAGCAGTTCTTC,CASSLVPYNEQFF
TRBJ1-4,TRBV7-9,NA,NA,TGTGCCAGCAGCTTAGCCGGGGATGGTAATGAAAAACTGTTTTTT,CASSLAGDGNEKLFF
TRBJ2-3,TRBV5-4,NA,NA,TGTGCCAGCAGCTTACAGGGTTCGGCGGATACGCAGTATTTT,CASSLQGSADTQYF
TRBJ1-5,TRBV3-1,NA,few,TGTGCCAGCAGCCAAGGGTCTTGGAATCAGCCCCAGCATTTT,CASSQGSWNQPQHF
TRBJ2-1,TRBV7-2,TRBD1,NA,TGTGCCAGCAGCACCTACAGGGGAGTGAGTGAGCAGTTCTTC,CASSTYRGVSEQFF
TRBJ2-7,TRBV5-1,NA,NA,TGCGCCAGCAGCTTGGACAGGAGCTCCTACGAGCAGTACTTC,CASSLDRSSYEQYF
TRBJ2-7,TRBV27,NA,many,TGTGCCAGCAGTTTGAGTGTGTCGGGCGAGCAGTACTTC,CASSLSVSGEQYF
TRBJ2-3,TRBV10-2,TRBD1,NA,TGCGCCAGCAGACCCGACAGGGGGCGACGTTCGGGTTCAGGGCCGCCCCTCACAGATACGCAGTATTTT,CASRPDRGRRSGSGPPLTDTQYF
TRBJ1-5,TRBV10-2,TRBD1,few,TGCGCCAGCAGTTCCCCCCAGGGGGTTGGTAATCAGCCCCAGCATTTT,CASSSPQGVGNQPQHF
TRBJ1-5,TRBV16,TRBD1,NA,TGTGCCAGCACTAGGGACAGGCTACGGCAGCCCCAGCATTTT,CASTRDRLRQPQHF